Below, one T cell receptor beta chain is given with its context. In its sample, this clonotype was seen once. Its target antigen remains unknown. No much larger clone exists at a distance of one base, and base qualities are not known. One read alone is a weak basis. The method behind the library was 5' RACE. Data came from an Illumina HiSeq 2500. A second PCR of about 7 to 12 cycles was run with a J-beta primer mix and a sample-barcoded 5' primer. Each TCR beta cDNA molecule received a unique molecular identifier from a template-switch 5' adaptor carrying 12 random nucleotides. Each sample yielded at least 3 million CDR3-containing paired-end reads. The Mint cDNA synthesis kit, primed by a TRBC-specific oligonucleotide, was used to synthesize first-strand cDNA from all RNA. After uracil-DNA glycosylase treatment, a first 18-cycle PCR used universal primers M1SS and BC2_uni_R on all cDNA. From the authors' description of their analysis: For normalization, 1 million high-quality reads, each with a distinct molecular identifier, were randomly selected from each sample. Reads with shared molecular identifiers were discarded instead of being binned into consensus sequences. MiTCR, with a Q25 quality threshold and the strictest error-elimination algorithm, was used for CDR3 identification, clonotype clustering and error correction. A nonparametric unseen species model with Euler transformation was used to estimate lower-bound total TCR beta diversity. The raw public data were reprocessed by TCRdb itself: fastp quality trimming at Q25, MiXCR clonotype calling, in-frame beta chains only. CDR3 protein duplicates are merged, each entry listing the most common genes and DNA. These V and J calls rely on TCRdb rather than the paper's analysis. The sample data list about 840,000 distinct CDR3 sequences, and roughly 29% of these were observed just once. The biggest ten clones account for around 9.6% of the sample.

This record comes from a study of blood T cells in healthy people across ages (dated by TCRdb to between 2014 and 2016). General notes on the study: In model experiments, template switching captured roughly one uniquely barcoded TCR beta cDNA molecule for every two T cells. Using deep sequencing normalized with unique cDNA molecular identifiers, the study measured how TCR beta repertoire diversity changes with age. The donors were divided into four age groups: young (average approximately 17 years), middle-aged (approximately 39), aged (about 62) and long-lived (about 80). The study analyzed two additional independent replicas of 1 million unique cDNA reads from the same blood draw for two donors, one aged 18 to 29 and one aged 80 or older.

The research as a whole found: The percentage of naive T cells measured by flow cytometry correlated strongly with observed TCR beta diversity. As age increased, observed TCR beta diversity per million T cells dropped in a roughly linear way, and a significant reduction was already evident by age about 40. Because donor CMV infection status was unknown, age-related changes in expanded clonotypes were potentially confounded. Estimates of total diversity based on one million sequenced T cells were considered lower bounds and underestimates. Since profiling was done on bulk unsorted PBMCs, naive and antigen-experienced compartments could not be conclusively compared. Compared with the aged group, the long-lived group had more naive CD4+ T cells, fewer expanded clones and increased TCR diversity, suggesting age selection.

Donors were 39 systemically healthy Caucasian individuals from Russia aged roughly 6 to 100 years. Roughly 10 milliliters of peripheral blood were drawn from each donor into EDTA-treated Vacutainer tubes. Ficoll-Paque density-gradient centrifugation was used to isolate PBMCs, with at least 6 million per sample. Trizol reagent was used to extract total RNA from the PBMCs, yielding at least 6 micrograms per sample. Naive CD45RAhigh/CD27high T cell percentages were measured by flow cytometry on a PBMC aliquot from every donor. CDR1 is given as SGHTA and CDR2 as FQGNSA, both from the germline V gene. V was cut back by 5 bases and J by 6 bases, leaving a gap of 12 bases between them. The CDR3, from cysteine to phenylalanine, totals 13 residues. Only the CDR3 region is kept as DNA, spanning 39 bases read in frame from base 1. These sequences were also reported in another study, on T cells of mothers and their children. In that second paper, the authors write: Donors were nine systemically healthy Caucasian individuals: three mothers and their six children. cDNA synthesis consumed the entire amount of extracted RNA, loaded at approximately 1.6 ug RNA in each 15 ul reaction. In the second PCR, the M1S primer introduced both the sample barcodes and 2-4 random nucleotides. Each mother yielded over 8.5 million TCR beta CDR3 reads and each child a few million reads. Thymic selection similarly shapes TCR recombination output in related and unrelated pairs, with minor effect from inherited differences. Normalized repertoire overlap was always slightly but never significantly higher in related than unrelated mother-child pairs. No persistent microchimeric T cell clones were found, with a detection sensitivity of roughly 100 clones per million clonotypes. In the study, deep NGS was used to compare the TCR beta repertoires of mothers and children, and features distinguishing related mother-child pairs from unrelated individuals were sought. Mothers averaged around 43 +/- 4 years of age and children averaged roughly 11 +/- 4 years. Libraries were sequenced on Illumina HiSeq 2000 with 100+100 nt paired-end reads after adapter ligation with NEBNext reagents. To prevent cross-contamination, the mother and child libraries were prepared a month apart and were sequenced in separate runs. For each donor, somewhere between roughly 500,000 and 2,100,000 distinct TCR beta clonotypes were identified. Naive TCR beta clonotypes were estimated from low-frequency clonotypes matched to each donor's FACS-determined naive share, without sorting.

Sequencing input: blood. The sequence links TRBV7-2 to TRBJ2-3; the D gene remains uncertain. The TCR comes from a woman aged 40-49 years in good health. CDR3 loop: CASSLKTGDTQYF. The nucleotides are TGTGCCAGCAGCCTCAAAACCGGGGATACGCAGTATTTT.